The present entry profiles one TCR beta chain with its context. The data originate from a study of T cells in narcolepsy. TCRdb keeps only in-frame clones here, not all; method: immunoSEQ multiplex PCR. The profile covers over 40,000 clones, with about nine tenths appearing a single time and 1% to 1.5% taken by the ten largest. The CDR3 runs to 15 residues. Trimming removed 7 bases from V and 2 bases from J; junction bases left unmatched: 4. Looked up from germline, CDR1 is SNHLY and CDR2 is FYNNEI. This chain connects TRBV2 to TRBJ2-1, with 11 positions matching TRBD2. The sequencing input was CD45RA- memory CD4+ T cells from PBMCs. The receptor's source is a human donor with narcolepsy. The CDR3 protein is CASKEGLAAYNEQFF. CDR3 bases: TGTGCCAGCAAGGAGGGACTAGCGGCCTACAATGAGCAGTTCTTC. The whole variable domain, filled in from reference TRBV2 and TRBJ2-1, reads EPEVTQTPSHQVTQMGQEVILRCVPISNHLYFYWYRQILGQKVEFLVSFYNNEISEKSEIFDDQFSVERPDGSNFTLKIRSTKLEDSAMYFCASKEGLAAYNEQFFGPGTRLTVL.